This T cell receptor (beta chain) stems from a study of blood T cell repertoires in COVID-19 (dated by TCRdb to the early 2020s). For context, the study as a whole: The collaborator samples originated in the United States, Italy and Spain and spanned the acute and convalescent phases of COVID-19. The prospective study material was composed of cDNA or gDNA derived from T cells, B-cell-depleted T cells, or PBMCs. The dataset comprised deeply sampled blood TCRbeta repertoires from subjects exposed to, actively infected with, or recovered from COVID-19. The repertoires were released in a freely available public database intended as a resource for research on the immune response to SARS-CoV-2. The samples were drawn from the first 160 participants of the ongoing ImmuneRACE study and from roughly 1,300 subjects provided by 6 global collaborators. Nearly every sample came with metadata listing a de-identified subject ID, COVID-19 status, age in years and sex. Where available, HLA class I and class II types were taken from metadata supplied by the sample provider and were not determined by assay-based typing.

The CDR3, cysteine through phenylalanine, is 13 amino acids long. Of the read, only the CDR3 DNA is kept; its 39 bases are in frame from base 1. The germline V gene supplies CDR1 SGHRS and CDR2 YFSETQ. Here V drops 4 bases and J drops 8 bases, and the junction holds 5 bases not matched to any gene. The immunoSEQ Assay, a bias-controlled multiplex PCR, was used to amplify TCRbeta CDR3 regions from genomic DNA. The paper's processing steps were these. The number of nucleated cells in each sample was estimated from the amplification of reference gene primers within the assay. Sequence reads were collapsed and filtered to measure the absolute abundance of every unique TCRbeta CDR3 rearrangement. For each sample, productive Simpson clonality was calculated by taking the square root of Simpson's diversity index across productive rearrangements. Held by TCRdb, this immuneACCESS table contains in-frame sequences only and omits some clones. Under half of the omission traces to an unresolved V gene where checked; the cause of the rest is unknown. V, J and clone size were drawn from that table, and D and trimming were deduced from the DNA. Present in this sample are about 440,000 clones, about 91% of which were seen just once. The ten largest clones take up around 13% of the sample.

What the study reported, not specific to this receptor: Clinical and demographic metadata were provided uncurated, with the amount varying by source and participant.

One collaborating source in Seattle enrolled patients during active infection and followed them longitudinally through the course of disease. The collaborating institutions used their own protocols to collect whole blood in K2EDTA tubes. For TCRbeta analysis, collaborators shipped samples in one of three forms: frozen whole blood, isolated PBMCs, or DNA extracted from either of those sample types. This clone was counted only a few times. Its antigen is not yet known. No quality values exist for individual bases; no much larger clone is one base distant. This clonotype was obtained from a woman in her forties or fifties with COVID-19, enrolled during active disease. The chain couples TRBV5-1 to TRBJ1-1; 10 middle bases align to TRBD1. Sequenced: peripheral blood. CDR3 reads: CASSLGTGEEAFF. The base sequence is TGCGCCAGCAGCCTCGGGACAGGGGAGGAAGCTTTCTTT. Supplemented by the reference TRBV5-1 and TRBJ1-1 proteins around the CDR3, the complete variable domain is KAGVTQTPRYLIKTRGQQVTLSCSPISGHRSVSWYQQTPGQGLQFLFEYFSETQRNKGNFPGRFSGRQFSNSRSEMNVSTLELGDSALYLCASSLGTGEEAFFGQGTRLTVV.